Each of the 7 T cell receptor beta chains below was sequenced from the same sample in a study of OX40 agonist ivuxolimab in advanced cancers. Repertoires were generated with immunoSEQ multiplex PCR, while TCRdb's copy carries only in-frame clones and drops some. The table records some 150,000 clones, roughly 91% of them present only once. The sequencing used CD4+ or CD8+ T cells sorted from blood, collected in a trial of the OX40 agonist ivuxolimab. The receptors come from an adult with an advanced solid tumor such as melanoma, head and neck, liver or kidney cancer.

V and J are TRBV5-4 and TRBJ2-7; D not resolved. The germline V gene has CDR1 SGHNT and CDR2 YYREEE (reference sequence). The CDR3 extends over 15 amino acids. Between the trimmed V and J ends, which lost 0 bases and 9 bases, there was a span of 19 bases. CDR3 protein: CASSLGGVGHQAQYF. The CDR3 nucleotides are TGTGCCAGCAGCTTGGGCGGAGTAGGGCATCAGGCGCAGTACTTC.

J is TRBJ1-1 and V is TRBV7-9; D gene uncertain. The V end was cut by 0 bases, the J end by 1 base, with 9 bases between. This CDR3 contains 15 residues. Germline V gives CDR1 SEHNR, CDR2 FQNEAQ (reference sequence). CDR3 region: CASSLAAGGNTEAFF. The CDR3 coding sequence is TGTGCCAGCAGCTTAGCGGCTGGCGGGAACACTGAAGCTTTCTTT.

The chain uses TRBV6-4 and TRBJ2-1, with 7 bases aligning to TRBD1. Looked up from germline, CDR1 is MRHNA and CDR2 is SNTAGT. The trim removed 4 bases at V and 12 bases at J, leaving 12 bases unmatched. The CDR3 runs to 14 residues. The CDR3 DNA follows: TGTGCCAGCAGTGCCTCTCCGAGGACAGGACGGCAGTTCTTC. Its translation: CASSASPRTGRQFF.

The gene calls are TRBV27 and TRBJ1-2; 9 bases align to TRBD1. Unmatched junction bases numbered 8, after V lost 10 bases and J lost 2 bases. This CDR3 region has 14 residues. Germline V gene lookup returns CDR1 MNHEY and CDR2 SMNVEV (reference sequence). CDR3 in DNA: TGTGCCACCACCCCCGGGACAGGGAACTATGGCTACACCTTC. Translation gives CATTPGTGNYGYTF.

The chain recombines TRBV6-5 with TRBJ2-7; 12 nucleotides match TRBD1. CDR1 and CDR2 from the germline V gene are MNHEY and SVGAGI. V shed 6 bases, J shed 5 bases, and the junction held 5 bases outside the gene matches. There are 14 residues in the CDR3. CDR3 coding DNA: TGTGCCAGCAGGGGACAGGGGGCGCGACACGAGCAGTACTTC. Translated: CASRGQGARHEQYF.

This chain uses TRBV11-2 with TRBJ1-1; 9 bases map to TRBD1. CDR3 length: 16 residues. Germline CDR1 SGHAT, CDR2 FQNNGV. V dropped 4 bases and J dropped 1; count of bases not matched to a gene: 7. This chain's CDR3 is CASSYLPGQGNTEAFF. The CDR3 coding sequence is TGTGCCAGCAGCTATCTTCCGGGACAGGGGAACACTGAAGCTTTCTTT.

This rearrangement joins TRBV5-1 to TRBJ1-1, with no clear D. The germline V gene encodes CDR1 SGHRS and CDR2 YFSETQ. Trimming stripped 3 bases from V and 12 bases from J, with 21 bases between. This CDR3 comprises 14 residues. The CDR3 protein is CASSSTITSDLPFF. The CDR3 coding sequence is TGCGCCAGCAGCTCTACCATAACGTCGGACCTCCCTTTCTTT.